The next 15 T cell receptor beta chains were all read from a single sample in a study of blood T cell repertoires in COVID-19. Libraries were prepared by immunoSEQ multiplex PCR; TCRdb keeps only in-frame clonotypes and omits some of them. The sample contains 150,000 to 250,000 clones, roughly four fifths of which appear only once. Sequences were obtained from PBMCs or T cells enriched from blood (not recorded which). Receptor source: a man in his forties who had recovered from COVID-19.

The chain is built from TRBV19 and TRBJ2-1; TRBD2 aligns across 14 bases. The germline V gene has CDR1 LNHDA and CDR2 SQIVND (reference sequence). J lost 7 bases, V lost 6 bases, and 8 bases had no gene match. This CDR3 region has 16 residues. The CDR3 spells CASRERGTSGRNEQFF. DNA for the CDR3: TGTGCCAGTAGAGAGCGAGGGACTAGCGGGAGAAATGAGCAGTTCTTC.

V gene TRBV6-1 combines with J gene TRBJ1-6, with D unresolved. Germline-derived CDR1 and CDR2 are MNHNS and SASEGT. The V and J ends lost 3 bases and 7 bases respectively, with 19 bases between them. The CDR3 consists of 17 residues. The chain's CDR3 is CASSESLSGVPNSPLHF. The CDR3 DNA reads TGTGCCAGCAGTGAGTCTCTGAGCGGGGTTCCGAATTCACCCCTCCACTTT.

V is TRBV3-1 (or the pseudogene TRBV3-2) and J is TRBJ1-1; 10 positions agree with TRBD1. Trimming at V came to 3 bases and at J to 6 bases, leaving 7 bases not matched to a gene. CDR3 size: 15 residues. Germline V gives CDR1 LGHDT, CDR2 YNNKEL (reference sequence). As DNA, the CDR3 is TGTGCCAGCAGCCATCGACAGGGGGCCTCTCCTGAAGCTTTCTTT. Its protein is CASSHRQGASPEAFF.

V gene TRBV12-3 or TRBV12-4 combines with J gene TRBJ2-7, with 8 bases aligning to TRBD2. J lost 2 bases, V lost 5 bases, and 2 bases had no gene match. The CDR3 contains 13 residues. The CDR3 here is CASSPGLAYEQYF. DNA for the CDR3: TGTGCCAGCAGTCCGGGACTAGCCTACGAGCAGTACTTC.

The chain carries TRBV5-6 and TRBJ1-4, with D possibly being TRBD1 (6 bases). CDR1 is SGHDT and CDR2 is YYEEEE in the germline V gene. The CDR3 sequence is 14 residues long. Trimming pared 7 bases from V and 6 bases from J, leaving 16 bases between. CDR3 sequence: CASVAQGYDEKLFF. The CDR3 bases are TGTGCCAGCGTTGCTCAGGGGTATGATGAAAAACTGTTTTTT.

This chain connects TRBV4-1 to TRBJ2-7; 9 nucleotides agree with TRBD1. J lost 2 bases, V lost 4 bases, and 9 bases had no gene match. This CDR3 spans 16 amino acids. In germline, CDR1 is MGHRA, CDR2 YSYEKL. The CDR3 loop is CASSPVEGQGPYEQYF. The DNA for the CDR3 is TGCGCCAGCAGCCCCGTGGAAGGACAGGGGCCCTACGAGCAGTACTTC.

This chain links TRBV18 with TRBJ1-4; D remains unclear. Trimming took 1 base from V and 0 from J, leaving 6 bases between them. The CDR3 is made up of 15 amino acids. The V gene's germline CDR1 is KGHSH and CDR2 LQKENI. The CDR3, as DNA: TGTGCCAGCTCACCACGTACAGCAACTAATGAAAAACTGTTTTTT. Amino acid sequence: CASSPRTATNEKLFF.

The rearrangement links TRBV18 to TRBJ1-2; D remains ambiguous. The CDR3 runs 14 residues. Trimming shortened V by 6 bases and J by 4 bases, and 15 bases separated the two germline ends. The germline gives CDR1 KGHSH, CDR2 LQKENI. This chain's CDR3 is CASSSAGIRYGYTF. The CDR3 DNA is TGTGCCAGCTCCTCAGCGGGGATCCGCTATGGCTACACCTTC.

The chain is built from TRBV28 and TRBJ1-4; tentatively, D is TRBD1 (6 bases). The germline V gene encodes CDR1 MDHEN and CDR2 SYDVKM. The ends were cut back, 8 bases at V and 5 bases at J, with 18 bases in the middle. The CDR3 is 15 residues long. The CDR3 DNA is TGTGCCAGCCTGACCACGTGGGGGCTCAATGAAAAACTGTTTTTT. Translating it yields CASLTTWGLNEKLFF.

J is TRBJ1-6 and V is TRBV2; D is unresolved. This CDR3 is built from 14 residues. Germline lookup yields CDR1 SNHLY and CDR2 FYNNEI. V dropped 6 bases and J dropped 9 bases, with 15 bases sitting between them. CDR3 DNA sequence: TGTGCCAGCAGAGGACTTTCCGGCAGTTCACCCCTCCACTTT. This encodes CASRGLSGSSPLHF.

The chain has TRBV5-4 and TRBJ2-5; 10 bases align to TRBD2. The CDR3 consists of 15 residues. V shed 7 bases, J shed 5 bases, and the junction held 11 bases outside the gene matches. CDR1 is SGHNT, CDR2 YYREEE, per germline (reference sequence). The CDR3, as DNA: TGTGCCAGCTGCAGGCTAGCGGGAGAGGTGGAGACCCAGTACTTC. Translated, it gives CASCRLAGEVETQYF.

The chain uses TRBV15 and TRBJ1-4; no firm D call. Deletions cut 11 bases from V and 0 bases from J, with 10 bases between. This CDR3 comprises 13 residues. Germline CDR1 LNHNV, CDR2 YYDKDF (reference sequence). For the CDR3, the DNA is TGTGCCTCCGTCCGTGCAACTAATGAAAAACTGTTTTTT. This translates into CASVRATNEKLFF.

There are a few counts of this clone. J is TRBJ1-5 and V is TRBV7-9, with D possibly matching TRBD1 (5 bases). Trimming took 1 base from V and 5 from J, leaving 18 bases between them. The germline V gene encodes CDR1 SEHNR and CDR2 FQNEAQ (reference sequence). The CDR3 length is 17 residues. Here the CDR3 reads CASSLVVGQGRDQPQHF. The CDR3, as DNA: TGTGCCAGCAGCTTAGTTGTCGGGCAGGGCAGGGATCAGCCCCAGCATTTT.

The chain has TRBV20-1 and TRBJ1-3; D unresolved. Trimming pared 3 bases from V and 0 bases from J, leaving 9 bases between. Germline-derived CDR1 and CDR2 are DFQATT and SNEGSKA (reference sequence). This CDR3 contains 14 residues. Here the CDR3 DNA reads TGCAGTGCTAGTTCCCTTCTCTCTGGAAACACCATATATTTT. This codes for CSASSLLSGNTIYF.

This clone appeared once. CDR3 coding DNA: TGTGCCATCAGTATTTCCTCCGGGACTAGCGGGAGAGGGCCCCTCAATGAGCAGTTCTTC. It translates to CAISISSGTSGRGPLNEQFF. The V gene is TRBV10-3, the J gene TRBJ2-1; 14 positions match TRBD2. Losses at the gene ends were 5 bases for V and 6 bases for J; bases not matched to a gene: 18. The CDR3 covers 20 residues. In germline, CDR1 is ENHRY, CDR2 SYGVKD.